This is a list of T cell receptor beta chains from one sample in a study of blood T cell repertoires in COVID-19. The method was immunoSEQ multiplex PCR; TCRdb's version includes in-frame clones alone and lacks a portion of them. The repertoire holds around 500,000 clones, with approximately 87% as singletons. Sequencing was done on a sample of PBMCs or T cells enriched from blood (not recorded which). These receptors originate from a woman aged 40 to 49 who had recovered from COVID-19. The CDR3 runs from the conserved cysteine through the conserved F or W. The order of the fields is D gene, clone size, J gene, V gene, CDR3 DNA, CDR3 protein. The D gene is left open where the match is weak. Some rows mark clone size as missing; the rest say once, few, many or name a class of expanded clone.

- | - | TRBJ1-1 | TRBV5-8 | TGTGCCAGCAGCTTGGGGGCGGAAGCTTTCTTT | CASSLGAEAFF
- | - | TRBJ2-7 | TRBV7-6 | TGTGCCAGCAGCTCCACTTTCGAGCAGTACTTC | CASSSTFEQYF
TRBD1 | few | TRBJ1-2 | TRBV19 | TGTGCCAGTAGTATCAGACAGGGCGGCGGCTACACCTTC | CASSIRQGGGYTF
- | - | TRBJ2-1 | TRBV15 | TGTGCCACCAGCGGACCAACTAGCACGGATGAGCAGTTCTTC | CATSGPTSTDEQFF
TRBD1 | - | TRBJ1-4 | TRBV7-9 | TGTGCCAGCAGCCCCAGGGGGCGCGGGGAAAAACTGTTTTTT | CASSPRGRGEKLFF
- | - | TRBJ1-1 | TRBV7-2 | TGTGCCAGCAGCTTAGGGGACACAAACACTGAAGCTTTCTTT | CASSLGDTNTEAFF
- | once | TRBJ1-3 | TRBV29-1 | TGCAGCGGAGTCCGGGGCTCTGGAAACACCATATATTTT | CSGVRGSGNTIYF
TRBD1 | - | TRBJ2-7 | TRBV5-6 | TGTGCCAGCAGCTTATTTGAGGGGGCAGGGGAATCCTACGAGCAGTACTTC | CASSLFEGAGESYEQYF
TRBD1 | - | TRBJ2-3 | TRBV24-1 | TGTGCCACCAGTGATTCAGGCTCCGACAGGGATAGTCCAGATACGCAGTATTTT | CATSDSGSDRDSPDTQYF
- | once | TRBJ2-7 | TRBV27 | TGTGCCAGCAGTTTATTGGGGCAGGATAAGAAGTACGAGCAGTACTTC | CASSLLGQDKKYEQYF
TRBD2 | - | TRBJ2-1 | TRBV7-9 | TGTGCCAGCAGCTTAAGGCGGACCGGGGGGAATGAGCAGTTCTTC | CASSLRRTGGNEQFF
TRBD1 | - | TRBJ2-1 | TRBV11-3 | TGTGCCAGCAGCTTAGTTTTTAAGGCTGTGACAGGGCTGTACAATGAGCAGTTCTTC | CASSLVFKAVTGLYNEQFF
- | - | TRBJ1-2 | TRBV3-1/TRBV3-2 | TGTGCCAGCAGCATGCGAGTGAACTATGGCTACACCTTC | CASSMRVNYGYTF
TRBD2 | - | TRBJ2-7 | TRBV12-5 | TGTGCTAGTGGTTTGGTAACTAGCGAGGAGCAGTACTTC | CASGLVTSEEQYF
- | - | TRBJ1-4 | TRBV19 | TGTGCCAGTAGTATCTCCGTAGCAACTAATGAAAAACTGTTTTTT | CASSISVATNEKLFF
TRBD1 | - | TRBJ1-3 | TRBV9 | TGTGCCAGCAGCGAAACAGGGGACTCTGGAAACACCATATATTTT | CASSETGDSGNTIYF
- | - | TRBJ2-1 | TRBV21-1 | TGTGCCAGCAGCAAGACAGCAAACTCTAATGAGCAGTTCTTC | CASSKTANSNEQFF
TRBD2 | - | TRBJ2-2 | TRBV2 | TGTGCCAGCAGCACATTAGCTACCGGGACTAGCGGACGCTCCATCAACACCGGGGAGCTGTTTTTT | CASSTLATGTSGRSINTGELFF
- | - | TRBJ1-1 | TRBV19 | TGTGCCAGTACGCGGTACACTGAAGCTTTCTTT | CASTRYTEAFF
TRBD1 | - | TRBJ1-1 | TRBV2 | TGTGCCAGCAGCCCTTCAGGGGGGGGACAGGCTAACACTGAAGCTTTCTTT | CASSPSGGGQANTEAFF
TRBD1 | - | TRBJ1-2 | TRBV5-4 | TGTGCCAGCAGCGCACCGGGACAGGGAAGCTATGGCTACACCTTC | CASSAPGQGSYGYTF
- | - | TRBJ2-3 | TRBV18 | TGTGCCAGCTCACCGCTGCAGGGGAGAACAGATACGCAGTATTTT | CASSPLQGRTDTQYF
- | - | TRBJ1-2 | TRBV7-9 | TGTGCCAGCAGCTTAGGTGGCAGGGAATCATTCACTAACTATGGCTACACCTTC | CASSLGGRESFTNYGYTF
- | - | TRBJ1-5 | TRBV29-1 | TGCAGCGTTGCATTGGGCAGGGGTAACAATCAGCCCCAGCATTTT | CSVALGRGNNQPQHF
TRBD2 | - | TRBJ2-1 | TRBV2 | TGTGCCAGCAGATCCGGGACTAGCGGGAGGGATGAGCAGTTCTTC | CASRSGTSGRDEQFF
- | - | TRBJ1-2 | TRBV5-4 | TGTGCCAGCAGCTCCCCGGGCCTCGCCCTAGGGGACTACACCTTC | CASSSPGLALGDYTF
- | - | TRBJ2-1 | TRBV10-1 | TGCGCCAGCAGTCGGGCGGAGGTCTACAATGAGCAGTTCTTC | CASSRAEVYNEQFF
- | - | TRBJ1-1 | TRBV15 | TGTGCCACCAGCAGCCTGGCGGACACTGAAGCTTTCTTT | CATSSLADTEAFF
- | few | TRBJ1-1 | TRBV25-1 | TGTGCCAGCAGCCTGGGCAGCAACACTGAAGCTTTCTTT | CASSLGSNTEAFF
- | - | TRBJ1-2 | TRBV12-3/TRBV12-4 | TGTGCCAGCAGTTTGGGGGACTTCTATGGCTACACCTTC | CASSLGDFYGYTF
TRBD1 | - | TRBJ1-2 | TRBV27 | TGTGCCAGCAGTCCTGTGGCCCTGACAGGGGGTAGTCGTGGCTACACCTTC | CASSPVALTGGSRGYTF
- | - | TRBJ1-1 | TRBV5-8 | TGTGCCAGCAGCTTGAGCGACGGTAACACTGAAGCTTTCTTT | CASSLSDGNTEAFF
TRBD1 | - | TRBJ2-7 | TRBV18 | TGTGCCAGCTCATCCGGGACAGGGGGCTGGCTATACTACGAGCAGTACTTC | CASSSGTGGWLYYEQYF
TRBD1 | - | TRBJ2-3 | TRBV28 | TGTGCCAGCAGAGCCTCGGACAGGGGGCTCGGTACAGATACGCAGTATTTT | CASRASDRGLGTDTQYF
TRBD1 | - | TRBJ1-1 | TRBV19 | TGTGCCAGTAGTATACCCGGGACAGGGGAGGACACTGAAGCTTTCTTT | CASSIPGTGEDTEAFF
TRBD2 | - | TRBJ2-7 | TRBV6-5 | TGTGCCAGCACCCGAGCGGGGAAATCCTACGAGCAGTACTTC | CASTRAGKSYEQYF
- | - | TRBJ2-5 | TRBV7-9 | TGTGCCAGCGAGGGGGTCCGCGCGGGAGAGACCCAGTACTTC | CASEGVRAGETQYF
TRBD1 | - | TRBJ1-1 | TRBV28 | TGTGCCAGCAGCCCATTGCAGGGGGCGCGGACTGAAGCTTTCTTT | CASSPLQGARTEAFF
- | - | TRBJ2-3 | TRBV7-7 | TGTGCCAGCAACTTAGGTTCGGGGGCAGATACGCAGTATTTT | CASNLGSGADTQYF
- | - | TRBJ2-2 | TRBV11-3 | TGTGCCAGCAGCTTAGACTGGACAGCCGGGGAGCTGTTTTTT | CASSLDWTAGELFF
- | - | TRBJ1-5 | TRBV5-1 | TGCGCCAGCAGCTTGGTAGGCGGTAGCAATCAGCCCCAGCATTTT | CASSLVGGSNQPQHF
- | - | TRBJ2-7 | TRBV21-1 | TGTGCCAGCAGCAAAACAGGGGGTCTAAGTTCCCAAAGCCCTTACGAGCAGTACTTC | CASSKTGGLSSQSPYEQYF
- | - | TRBJ2-7 | TRBV7-8 | TGTGCCAGCAGCTCAATGCAGGGGTCCTACGAGCAGTACTTC | CASSSMQGSYEQYF
TRBD2 | once | TRBJ2-3 | TRBV7-9 | TGTGCCAGCATAGGACTAGCGGGGGGCCCGTCTAGCACAGATACGCAGTATTTT | CASIGLAGGPSSTDTQYF
- | - | TRBJ1-1 | TRBV15 | TGTGCCACCAGCAGAAATATAAAGAACACTGAAGCTTTCTTT | CATSRNIKNTEAFF
- | once | TRBJ2-1 | TRBV9 | TGTGCCAGCAGCGGGGGGCGGTCTCGCAATGAGCAGTTCTTC | CASSGGRSRNEQFF
- | - | TRBJ2-1 | TRBV27 | TGTGCCAGCAGCCCCGGACAGCCCCTCAATGAGCAGTTCTTC | CASSPGQPLNEQFF
TRBD1 | - | TRBJ1-6 | TRBV11-2 | TGTGCCAGCAGCCTCGGGACAGGGTCCGTTCCCCTCCACTTT | CASSLGTGSVPLHF